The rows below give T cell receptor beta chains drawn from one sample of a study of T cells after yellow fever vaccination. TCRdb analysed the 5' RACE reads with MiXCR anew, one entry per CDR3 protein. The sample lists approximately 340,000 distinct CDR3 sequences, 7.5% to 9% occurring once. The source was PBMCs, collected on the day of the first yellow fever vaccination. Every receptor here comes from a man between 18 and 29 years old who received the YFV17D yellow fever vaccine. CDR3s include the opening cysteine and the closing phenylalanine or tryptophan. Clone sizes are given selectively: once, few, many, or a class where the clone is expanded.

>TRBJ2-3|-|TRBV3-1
CASSQDITGGTDTQYF
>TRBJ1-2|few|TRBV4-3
CASSQVQSNYGYTF
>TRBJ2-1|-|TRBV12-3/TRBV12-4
CASSPVPGQGQSSYNEQFF
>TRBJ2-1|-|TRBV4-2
CASSQVAGTYNEQFF
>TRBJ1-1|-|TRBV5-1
CASSTFLRDTEAFF
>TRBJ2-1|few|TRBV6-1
CASSGVARHNEQFF
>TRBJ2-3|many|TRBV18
CASSPRSGPGDTQYF
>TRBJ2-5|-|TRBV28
CASFDRAAETQYF
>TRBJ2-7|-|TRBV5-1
CASSGGPILEQYF
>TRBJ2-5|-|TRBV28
CASSLGGTGPQETQYF
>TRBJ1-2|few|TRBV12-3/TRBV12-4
CASSLAGDRGYGYTF
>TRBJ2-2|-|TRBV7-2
CASSLFGRGNTGELFF
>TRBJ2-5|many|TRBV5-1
CASSLDSGGLETQYF
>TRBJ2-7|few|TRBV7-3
CASSLIPGGYEQYF
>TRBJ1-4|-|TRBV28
CASMAPINEKLFF
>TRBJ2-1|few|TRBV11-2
CASSLTPGADEQFF
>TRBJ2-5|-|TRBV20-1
CSGREPPVPETQYF
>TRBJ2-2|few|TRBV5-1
CASSLLTNTGELFF
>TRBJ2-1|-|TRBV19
CASQPGGSSYNEQFF
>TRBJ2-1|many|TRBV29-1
CSVEEWRAGGASYNEQFF
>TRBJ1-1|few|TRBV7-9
CASSPTTYEAFF
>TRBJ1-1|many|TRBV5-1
CASSQQGINEAFF
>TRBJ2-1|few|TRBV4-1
CASSQLGQGTRNEQFF
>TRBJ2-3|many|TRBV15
CATRSSGGAPTDTQYF
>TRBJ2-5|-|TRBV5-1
CASTTLAGQETQYF
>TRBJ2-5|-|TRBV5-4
CASSIWARETQYF
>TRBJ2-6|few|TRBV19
CASSIEGGSGANVLTF
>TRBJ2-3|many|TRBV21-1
CASSKALGLAGGRSSTDTQYF
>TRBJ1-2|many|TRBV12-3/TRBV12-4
CASSFGSSYTF
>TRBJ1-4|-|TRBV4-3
CASSQAPGNEKLFF
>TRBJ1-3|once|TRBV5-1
CASRGTSGNTIYF
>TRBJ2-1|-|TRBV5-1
CASSLVKSSYNEQFF
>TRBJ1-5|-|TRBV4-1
CASSQDPGGYQPQHF
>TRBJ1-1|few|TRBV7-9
CASSRGQMMNTEAFF
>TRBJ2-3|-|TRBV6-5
CASSYGGTSTDTQYF
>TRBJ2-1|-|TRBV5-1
CASSLALAGGPEQFF
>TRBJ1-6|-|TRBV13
CASSRAGSYNSPLHF
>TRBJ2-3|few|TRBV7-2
CASSLRFPWTPRGTQYF
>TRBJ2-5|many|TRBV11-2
CASSLAKETQYF
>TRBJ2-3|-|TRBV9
CASSASEREYTDTQYF
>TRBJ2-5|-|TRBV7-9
CASSLDGTPEQYF
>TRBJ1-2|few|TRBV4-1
CASSPIKNRDNYGYTF
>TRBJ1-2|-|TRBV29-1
CSVEGGTYGYTF